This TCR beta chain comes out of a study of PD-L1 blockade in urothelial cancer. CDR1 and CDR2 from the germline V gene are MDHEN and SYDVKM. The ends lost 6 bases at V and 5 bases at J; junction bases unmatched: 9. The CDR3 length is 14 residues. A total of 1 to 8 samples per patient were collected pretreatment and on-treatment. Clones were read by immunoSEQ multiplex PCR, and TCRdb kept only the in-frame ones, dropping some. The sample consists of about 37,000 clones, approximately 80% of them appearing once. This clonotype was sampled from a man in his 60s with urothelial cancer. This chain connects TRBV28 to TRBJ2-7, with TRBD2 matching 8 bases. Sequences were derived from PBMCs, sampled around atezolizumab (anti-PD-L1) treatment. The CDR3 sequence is CASSPGGALDEQYF. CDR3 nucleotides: TGTGCCAGCAGCCCGGGGGGGGCGCTTGACGAGCAGTACTTC. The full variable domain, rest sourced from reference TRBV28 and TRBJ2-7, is DVKVTQSSRYLVKRTGEKVFLECVQDMDHENMFWYRQDPGLGLRLIYFSYDVKMKEKGDIPEGYSVSREKKERFSLILESASTNQTSMYLCASSPGGALDEQYFGPGTRLTVT.